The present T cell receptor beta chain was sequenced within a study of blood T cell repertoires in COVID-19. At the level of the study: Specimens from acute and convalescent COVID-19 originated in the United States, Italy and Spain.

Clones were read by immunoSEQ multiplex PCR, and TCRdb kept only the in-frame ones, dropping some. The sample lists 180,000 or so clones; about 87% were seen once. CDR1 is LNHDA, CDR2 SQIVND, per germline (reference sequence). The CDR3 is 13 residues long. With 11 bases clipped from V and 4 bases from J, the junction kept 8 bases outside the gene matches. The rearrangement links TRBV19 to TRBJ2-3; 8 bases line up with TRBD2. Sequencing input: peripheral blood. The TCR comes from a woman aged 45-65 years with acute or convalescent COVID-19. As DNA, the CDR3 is TGTGCCTCAACCCGGGGGGGGGCAGATACGCAGTATTTT. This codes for CASTRGGADTQYF.